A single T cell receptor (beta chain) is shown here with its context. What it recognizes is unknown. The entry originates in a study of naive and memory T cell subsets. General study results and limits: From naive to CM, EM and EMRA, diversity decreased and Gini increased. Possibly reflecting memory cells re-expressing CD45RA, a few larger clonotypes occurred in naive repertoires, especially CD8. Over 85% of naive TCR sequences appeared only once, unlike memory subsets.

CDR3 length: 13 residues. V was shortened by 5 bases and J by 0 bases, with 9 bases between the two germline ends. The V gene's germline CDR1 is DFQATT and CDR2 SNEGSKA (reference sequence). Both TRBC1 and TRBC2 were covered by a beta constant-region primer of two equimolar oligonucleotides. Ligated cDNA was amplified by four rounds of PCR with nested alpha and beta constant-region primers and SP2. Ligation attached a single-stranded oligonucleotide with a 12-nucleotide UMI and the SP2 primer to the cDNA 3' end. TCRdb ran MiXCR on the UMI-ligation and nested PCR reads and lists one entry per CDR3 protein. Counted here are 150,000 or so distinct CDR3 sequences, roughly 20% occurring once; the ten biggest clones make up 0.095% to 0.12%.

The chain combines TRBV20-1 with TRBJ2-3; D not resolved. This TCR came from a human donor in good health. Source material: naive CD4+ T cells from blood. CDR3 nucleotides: TGCAGTGCTCCCGTCCCTAGCACAGATACGCAGTATTTT. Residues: CSAPVPSTDTQYF.